This T cell receptor beta chain was sequenced in a study of cytomegalovirus exposure and HLA in healthy donors. Findings of the study overall: The authors later found TCR association rates varying by HLA locus, with DRB1 most and HLA-C fewest.

Researchers ran the PCR with 60 Vbeta and 13 Jbeta primers. In the original processing: Tens of millions of unique TCR beta chains, 8.5 million to 14 million shared, were counted in a later analysis. The protocol was immunoSEQ multiplex PCR, while the TCRdb copy is restricted to in-frame clones and leaves out a portion. V, J and clone size are taken as reported in that table, and D and trimming were inferred from the DNA itself. Of about 98,000 clones in the sample, 60% to 75% were seen once. From germline, CDR1 is LNHDA and CDR2 SQIVND (reference sequence). The CDR3 loop spans 14 amino acids. The ends were cut back, 2 bases at V and 5 bases at J, with 9 bases in the middle. This clone was seen only a few times. Antigen: not known.

The chain has TRBV19 and TRBJ2-2; D uncertain. This clonotype was obtained from a female donor in good health and CMV-seronegative. Material for sequencing was PBMCs. The CDR3 bases are TGTGCCAGTAGTATATCGGGTCTTACCGGGGAGCTGTTTTTT. Its protein is CASSISGLTGELFF. The whole variable domain, filled in from reference TRBV19 and TRBJ2-2, reads DGGITQSPKYLFRKEGQNVTLSCEQNLNHDAMYWYRQDPGQGLRLIYYSQIVNDFQKGDIAEGYSVSREKKESFPLTVTSAQKNPTAFYLCASSISGLTGELFFGEGSRLTVL.